This T cell receptor beta chain was profiled in a study of regulatory T cells in long-lasting Graves disease. This clonotype appeared many times. The antigen remains undetermined. Researchers made TCR beta libraries by using iRepertoire HTBI primers and running Arm-PCR on CDR3 regions. One entry per CDR3 protein results from TCRdb running MiXCR on the multiplex PCR reads. Counted here are roughly 520,000 distinct CDR3 sequences, more than 10% occurring once; the ten biggest clones make up roughly 9.3%. This CDR3 region has 16 residues. V lost 3 bases and J lost 8, with 22 bases in between. CDR1 is KGHSH and CDR2 is LQKENI in the germline V gene. Regarding the study as a whole: There were preferences for TRBV28, TRBJ1-2 and TRBJ2-5 in persistent disease.

Indicated time point: newly diagnosed GD, antithyroid drugs for less than 3 months. RNA isolated from PBMCs was used to make the TCR library. The same data also went into a second study, on T cells in Graves' hyperthyroidism and ophthalmopathy. From that second work: Most thyroid clonotypes expanded above 0.001 were also detected in blood.

The genes are TRBV18 and TRBJ1-1, with a possible D match to TRBD1 (6 bases). The receptor was derived from a woman aged 25 to 39 with Graves disease. This specimen was peripheral blood mononuclear cells (PBMCs), taken at new diagnosis, from a patient treated with antithyroid drugs. The CDR3 protein is CASSPTPTGPFAEAFF. CDR3 bases: TGTGCCAGCTCACCTACTCCTACAGGGCCCTTCGCGGAAGCTTTCTTT. The full variable domain, its missing parts supplied by reference TRBV18 and TRBJ1-1, is NAGVMQNPRHLVRRRGQEARLRCSPMKGHSHVYWYRQLPEEGLKFMVYLQKENIIDESGMPKERFSAEFPKEGPSILRIQQVVRGDSAAYFCASSPTPTGPFAEAFFGQGTRLTVV.